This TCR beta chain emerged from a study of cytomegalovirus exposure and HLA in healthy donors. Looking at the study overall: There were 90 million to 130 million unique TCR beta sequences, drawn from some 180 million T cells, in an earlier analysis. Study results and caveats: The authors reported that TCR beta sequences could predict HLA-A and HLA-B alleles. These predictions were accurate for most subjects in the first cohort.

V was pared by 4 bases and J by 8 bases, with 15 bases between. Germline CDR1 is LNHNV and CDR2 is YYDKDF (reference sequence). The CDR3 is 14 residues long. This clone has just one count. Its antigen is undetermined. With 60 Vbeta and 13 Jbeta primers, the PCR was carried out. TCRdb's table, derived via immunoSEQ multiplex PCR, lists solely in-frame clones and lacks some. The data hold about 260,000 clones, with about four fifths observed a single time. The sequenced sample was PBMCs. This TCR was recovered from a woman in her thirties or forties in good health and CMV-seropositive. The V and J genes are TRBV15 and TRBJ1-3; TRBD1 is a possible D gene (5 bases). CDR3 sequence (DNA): TGTGCCACCAGCATAGGATGGGGCACGGACACCATATATTTT. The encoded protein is CATSIGWGTDTIYF.